What follows are 21 T cell receptor beta chains derived from one specimen sequenced in a study of CD8 T cells in Susac syndrome. When the RNA was reverse transcribed, random hexamers were used with an input of about 0.5 to 1 ug. TCRdb reprocessed the immunoSEQ multiplex PCR reads with MiXCR, giving one entry per CDR3 protein. The profile shows approximately 220,000 distinct CDR3 sequences, roughly 94% of them singletons. Material for sequencing was CD4+ T cells from PBMCs. The receptors here all came from a human donor with multiple sclerosis.

The chain combines TRBV18 with TRBJ2-6; D is uncertain. The CDR3 consists of 15 residues. In germline, CDR1 is KGHSH, CDR2 LQKENI. V was shortened by 1 base and J by 0 bases, with 4 bases between the two germline ends. The CDR3 region is CASSPLISGANVLTF. The CDR3 nucleotides read TGTGCCAGCTCACCACTTATCTCTGGGGCCAACGTCCTGACTTTC.

The chain couples TRBV3-1 to TRBJ1-5, with TRBD1 as a possible D gene (5 bases). Germline lookup yields CDR1 LGHDT and CDR2 YNNKEL (reference sequence). This CDR3 spans 15 amino acids. The V end lost 0 bases, the J end lost 2 bases, and 8 bases lay between the germline ends. This CDR3 is CASSQDRAGNQPQHF. The CDR3 DNA is TGTGCCAGCAGCCAAGACAGGGCTGGCAATCAGCCCCAGCATTTT.

The rearrangement joins TRBV24-1 to TRBJ2-3; D possibly corresponds to TRBD2 (6 bases). The CDR3 covers 13 residues. The germline V and J ends were trimmed by 9 bases and 3 bases, with 12 bases remaining between them. CDR1 and CDR2 (germline): KGHDR, SFDVKD. CDR3 residues: CATGGGGTDTQYF. DNA of the CDR3: TGTGCCACCGGGGGTGGAGGGACAGATACGCAGTATTTT.

V is TRBV29-1 and J is TRBJ1-2, with TRBD1 as a possible D gene (5 bases). The ends were cut back, 4 bases at V and 4 bases at J, with 22 bases in the middle. The CDR3 is made up of 16 amino acids. Germline CDR1 reads SQVTM; CDR2 reads ANQGSEA. DNA for the CDR3: TGCAGCGTTGGGGCAGGCCCTCTGGGGACCTTCTATGGCTACACCTTC. It specifies CSVGAGPLGTFYGYTF.

The J gene is TRBJ1-5, the V gene TRBV30; D is possibly TRBD1 (6 bases). V lost 3 bases and J lost 5, with 17 bases in between. This CDR3 is 15 amino acids long. From germline, CDR1 is GTSNPN and CDR2 SVGIG (reference sequence). The CDR3 protein is CAWRIRGEGYQPQHF. The CDR3 bases are TGTGCCTGGAGGATCAGGGGCGAGGGGTATCAGCCCCAGCATTTT.

The V call is TRBV27, the J call TRBJ2-6, with TRBD2 as a possible D gene (5 bases). This CDR3 region has 16 residues. The ends were cut back, 4 bases at V and 2 bases at J, with 12 bases in the middle. The germline gives CDR1 MNHEY, CDR2 SMNVEV (reference sequence). In DNA form, the CDR3 reads TGTGCCAGCAGTTCGACTTCCGGGGCTGGGGCCAACGTCCTGACTTTC. Translated: CASSSTSGAGANVLTF.

This clonotype has a single count. The chain is built from TRBV29-1 and TRBJ1-1, with D possibly TRBD1 on 5 matching bases. CDR1 and CDR2 from the germline V gene are SQVTM and ANQGSEA. The CDR3 contains 14 residues. V dropped 7 bases and J dropped 1 base, with 16 bases sitting between them. The DNA of the CDR3 is TGCAGCGCGAAACAAGGGGCGACGAACACTGAAGCTTTCTTT. This encodes CSAKQGATNTEAFF.

This chain joins TRBV7-9 and TRBJ1-1; TRBD1 might be the D (5 bases). This CDR3 contains 14 residues. V was trimmed by 5 bases and J by 1 base, leaving 11 bases between them. The germline V gene has CDR1 SEHNR and CDR2 FQNEAQ (reference sequence). The CDR3 nucleotides are TGTGCCAGCAGCAAAATAACAGGGAACACTGAAGCTTTCTTT. This gives the protein CASSKITGNTEAFF.

The genes are TRBV5-1 and TRBJ2-5; D is unresolved. Germline V gene data show CDR1 as SGHRS and CDR2 as YFSETQ. V dropped 4 bases and J dropped 4 bases, with 8 bases sitting between them. This CDR3 contains 12 residues. In DNA form, the CDR3 reads TGCGCCAGCAGCGGGCTGGGAGAGACCCAGTACTTC. This encodes CASSGLGETQYF.

The chain joins TRBV13 to TRBJ2-2; 9 bases fit TRBD2. CDR3 length equals 18 residues. V dropped 5 bases and J dropped 2; count of bases not matched to a gene: 12. Per the germline V gene, CDR1 is PRHDT and CDR2 is FYEKMQ (reference sequence). CDR3 coding DNA: TGTGCCAGCAGCAGTGTAGCGGGGACTAGCAGAAACACCGGGGAGCTGTTTTTT. Encoded protein: CASSSVAGTSRNTGELFF.

The genes are TRBV9 and TRBJ2-5; 10 nucleotides match TRBD2. V lost 4 bases and J lost 0; bases outside the gene matches: 3. Germline V gene sequence: CDR1 SGDLS, CDR2 YYNGEE. This CDR3 is 15 amino acids long. The CDR3 sequence is CASSSSGGYQETQYF. The CDR3 DNA is TGTGCCAGCAGCAGTAGCGGGGGGTACCAAGAGACCCAGTACTTC.

V is TRBV7-8 and J is TRBJ2-5; no clear D. Trimming took 4 bases from V and 2 from J, leaving 8 bases between them. From germline, CDR1 is SGHVS and CDR2 FQNEAQ. The CDR3 consists of 13 residues. The CDR3 region has the DNA TGTGCCAGCAGCTGGACCGCTCAAGAGACCCAGTACTTC. Translated, it gives CASSWTAQETQYF.

This clonotype has only one observation. The chain uses TRBV6-2 or TRBV6-3 and TRBJ2-1; 13 bases agree with TRBD2. This CDR3 region has 17 residues. CDR1 is MNHEY, CDR2 SVGEGT, per germline. Trimming removed 5 bases from V and 3 bases from J; junction bases left unmatched: 7. The DNA of the CDR3 is TGTGCCAGCAGTCGCTTAGGACTAGCGGGGGTCTACAATGAGCAGTTCTTC. As protein: CASSRLGLAGVYNEQFF.

The chain employs TRBV7-9 and TRBJ1-2; D is possibly TRBD1 (5 bases). CDR3 length: 11 amino acids. Per germline, CDR1 SEHNR and CDR2 FQNEAQ (reference sequence). Deletions cut 1 base from V and 10 bases from J, with 7 bases between. The CDR3 loop is CASSLGGVYTF. The CDR3 DNA follows: TGTGCCAGCAGCTTAGGAGGGGTCTACACCTTC.

This clonotype was observed once. The chain uses TRBV7-2 and TRBJ2-1; D is unclear. The CDR3 is 13 residues long. The V gene lost 1 base and the J gene lost 9 bases, with 10 bases spanning the gap. Germline assignment: CDR1 SGHTA and CDR2 FQGNSA. The chain's CDR3 is CASSLGENTEQFF. The DNA of the CDR3 is TGTGCCAGCAGCTTAGGAGAGAACACTGAGCAGTTCTTC.

The chain uses TRBV20-1 and TRBJ2-1, with unresolved D. Trimming cost V 3 bases and J 0 bases, with 12 bases left between them. This CDR3 contains 15 residues. Germline CDR1 and CDR2: DFQATT and SNEGSKA (reference sequence). CDR3 amino acids: CSARGSPSSYNEQFF. CDR3 nucleotides: TGCAGTGCTAGGGGGTCCCCAAGCTCCTACAATGAGCAGTTCTTC.

The chain recombines TRBV7-2 with TRBJ2-1; D is unresolved. V was clipped by 1 base and J by 15 bases, with 16 bases between them. The CDR3 is made up of 13 amino acids. CDR1 and CDR2 from the germline V gene are SGHTA and FQGNSA. The CDR3 here is CASSLVLDRSRFF. CDR3 nucleotide sequence: TGTGCCAGCAGCTTAGTACTTGACCGGTCACGGTTCTTC.

This clonotype was detected once. The gene calls are TRBV7-9 and TRBJ1-4; D remains unclear. Per germline, CDR1 SEHNR and CDR2 FQNEAQ (reference sequence). The CDR3 contains 14 residues. The V end was cut by 3 bases, the J end by 8 bases, with 13 bases between. CDR3 DNA sequence: TGTGCCAGCAGCTTTGGCCATACGGGAGAAAAACTGTTTTTT. It is translated as CASSFGHTGEKLFF.

CDR3 coding DNA: TGTGCCAGCAGCCCAACGGGACAGGCTAACTATGGCTACACCTTC. It specifies CASSPTGQANYGYTF. The chain employs TRBV7-3 and TRBJ1-2; 8 positions agree with TRBD1. The CDR3 sequence is 15 residues long. V gave up 5 bases and J gave up 0 bases; unmatched junction bases: 5. Germline V gene sequence: CDR1 SGHTA, CDR2 FQGTGA.

The V gene is TRBV12-3 or TRBV12-4, the J gene TRBJ2-1, with D tentatively TRBD1 (5 bases). V dropped 3 bases and J dropped 7 bases, with 13 bases sitting between them. This CDR3 has 14 residues. CDR3 in DNA: TGTGCCAGCAGTTTGGACACCTTGGGGAATGAGCAGTTCTTC. It translates to CASSLDTLGNEQFF.

The V call is TRBV7-2, the J call TRBJ2-3; 8 positions agree with TRBD2. There are 16 residues in the CDR3. The V segment lost 2 bases and the J segment 4 bases; nucleotides outside the gene matches: 8. CDR1 and CDR2 from the germline V gene are SGHTA and FQGNSA. The DNA for the CDR3 is TGTGCCAGCAGCTTATGGGTAGCGGGGCTCGCAGATACGCAGTATTTT. Translated: CASSLWVAGLADTQYF.